Included here is one T cell receptor beta chain sequence, with context. The antigen remains unidentified. TCR beta libraries were prepared from cDNA with unique molecular identifiers. TCRdb called the PCR reads again in MiXCR, with one record for every CDR3 protein. The sample carries 380,000 or so distinct CDR3 sequences, approximately 38% recorded once. This entry is derived from a study of post-analysis software for immune sequencing data. Study summary: Patients had relapsing-remitting, secondary progressive or progressive-relapsing multiple sclerosis; some lacked subtype. Broader study findings: By F measure, strong co-clustering occurred among samples prepared in the same batch. In patients, TRBV5-6, TRBV5-1 and TRBV20-1 belonged to five or six TRBV segments found more frequently than in controls.

CDR1 is MNHEY, CDR2 SMNVEV, per germline (reference sequence). The CDR3 is made up of 14 amino acids. The V end was cut by 5 bases, the J end by 4 bases, with 15 bases between. Sequenced sample: blood. The receptor's source is a girl between 5 and 17 years old with multiple sclerosis. The chain is built from TRBV27 and TRBJ2-7; D is perhaps TRBD2 (5 bases). The DNA for the CDR3 is TGTGCCAGCAGTCCCGGGAATGCTAGATACGAGCAGTACTTC. This translates into CASSPGNARYEQYF.